Shown below are 21 T cell receptor beta chains from a single sample sequenced in a study of cytomegalovirus exposure and HLA in healthy donors. Use of 60 Vbeta and 13 Jbeta primers characterized the PCR. Repertoires were generated with immunoSEQ multiplex PCR, while TCRdb's copy carries only in-frame clones and drops some. Of 210,000 or so clones in the sample, more than 75% were seen once. The sequencing sample was made of PBMCs. Every receptor here comes from a girl aged 2-10 years in good health and CMV-seronegative.

This chain connects TRBV7-9 to TRBJ1-1; 7 nucleotides line up with TRBD1. This CDR3 is 17 amino acids long. Germline values: CDR1 SEHNR, CDR2 FQNEAQ (reference sequence). J gave up 1 base and V 3 bases, and 11 bases lay outside the gene matches. CDR3 protein: CASSLPGRQGSNTEAFF. The CDR3 DNA reads TGTGCCAGCAGCTTGCCAGGACGACAGGGCTCGAACACTGAAGCTTTCTTT.

In its sample, this clone was seen a few times. The rearrangement joins TRBV5-1 to TRBJ2-1; D is unresolved. Germline CDR1 reads SGHRS; CDR2 reads YFSETQ. This CDR3 comprises 15 residues. The V end was cut by 4 bases, the J end by 0 bases, with 11 bases between. The CDR3 DNA follows: TGCGCCAGCAGCGCAGGTTCCAGCTCCTACAATGAGCAGTTCTTC. Its protein product is CASSAGSSSYNEQFF.

The chain joins TRBV6-5 to TRBJ2-7, with 9 bases lining up with TRBD1. The V gene's germline CDR1 is MNHEY and CDR2 SVGAGI. This CDR3 comprises 12 residues. V trimming: 8 bases; J trimming: 3 bases; junction bases outside the gene matches: 2. The CDR3, as DNA: TGTGCCAGCCGGACAGGGGACTACGAGCAGTACTTC. This gives the protein CASRTGDYEQYF.

J is TRBJ2-2 and V is TRBV27; D unresolved. The CDR3 totals 14 residues. V dropped 4 bases and J dropped 2 bases, with 8 bases sitting between them. Germline lookup yields CDR1 MNHEY and CDR2 SMNVEV (reference sequence). This CDR3 reads CASSWAINTGELFF. CDR3 coding DNA: TGTGCCAGCAGTTGGGCCATCAACACCGGGGAGCTGTTTTTT.

The gene calls are TRBV5-1 and TRBJ2-2, with 8 bases matching TRBD2. This CDR3 is 15 amino acids long. CDR1 is SGHRS, CDR2 YFSETQ, per germline. V trimming: 0 bases; J trimming: 4 bases; junction bases outside the gene matches: 2. The CDR3 nucleotides are TGCGCCAGCAGCTTGGTAGCGGGGTTCACCGGGGAGCTGTTTTTT. It codes for CASSLVAGFTGELFF.

The gene calls are TRBV6-1 and TRBJ2-1; maybe TRBD1 (6 bases). Looked up from germline, CDR1 is MNHNS and CDR2 is SASEGT. The CDR3 is made up of 14 amino acids. V lost 4 bases to trimming and J lost 7 bases, with 14 bases between them. The CDR3 spells CASSVSVQGNEQFF. The CDR3 region has the DNA TGTGCCAGCAGTGTGTCGGTACAGGGAAATGAGCAGTTCTTC.

The rearrangement uses TRBV7-3 and TRBJ2-3, with 7 bases fitting TRBD2. Unmatched junction bases numbered 7, after V lost 2 bases and J lost 2 bases. CDR1 and CDR2 from the germline V gene are SGHTA and FQGTGA. The CDR3 covers 16 residues. Here the CDR3 DNA reads TGTGCCAGCAGCTTAGGGAGGCGGGGGTCCACAGATACGCAGTATTTT. It codes for CASSLGRRGSTDTQYF.

This rearrangement joins TRBV10-2 to TRBJ1-1; the D gene is possibly TRBD1 (5 bases). Trimming shortened V by 1 base and J by 4 bases, and 7 bases separated the two germline ends. The germline V gene has CDR1 WSHSY and CDR2 SAAADI. The CDR3 is 13 amino acids. This chain's CDR3 is CASSEYDSTEAFF. In DNA form, the CDR3 reads TGCGCCAGCAGTGAGTACGACAGCACTGAAGCTTTCTTT.

The rearrangement uses TRBV10-3 and TRBJ2-6; the match to TRBD1 covers 12 bases. The CDR3 consists of 18 residues. J was trimmed by 2 bases and V by 0 bases; bases with no gene match: 2. Germline values: CDR1 ENHRY, CDR2 SYGVKD. The DNA for the CDR3 is TGTGCCATCAGTGAGTCGGGACAGGGGGCGACTGGGGCCAACGTCCTGACTTTC. Amino acid sequence: CAISESGQGATGANVLTF.

The rearrangement uses TRBV11-2 and TRBJ1-4, with D possibly matching TRBD1 (5 bases). CDR1 is SGHAT, CDR2 FQNNGV, per germline. The V end was cut by 5 bases, the J end by 11 bases, with 15 bases between. The CDR3 covers 13 residues. The CDR3 spells CASSPAREGKLFF. The CDR3 DNA is TGTGCCAGCAGCCCTGCACGGGAGGGGAAACTGTTTTTT.

This clone showed up just a few times. This chain connects TRBV4-1 to TRBJ2-7; the D is unclear. This CDR3 region has 13 residues. Germline V gene lookup returns CDR1 MGHRA and CDR2 YSYEKL. V shed 2 bases and J shed 4 bases, with 9 bases lying between them. This CDR3 is CASSQSNSYEQYF. The CDR3 coding sequence is TGCGCCAGCAGCCAATCTAACAGTTACGAGCAGTACTTC.

The V gene is TRBV5-1, the J gene TRBJ2-3; D perhaps matches TRBD2 (6 bases). From germline, CDR1 is SGHRS and CDR2 YFSETQ. There are 18 residues in the CDR3. Trimming shortened V by 0 bases and J by 0 bases, and 17 bases separated the two germline ends. CDR3 bases: TGCGCCAGCAGCTTGGAATCTTTTCGCGGGGTTAGCACAGATACGCAGTATTTT. It specifies CASSLESFRGVSTDTQYF. The full variable domain, with the rest looked up from reference TRBV5-1 and TRBJ2-3, is KAGVTQTPRYLIKTRGQQVTLSCSPISGHRSVSWYQQTPGQGLQFLFEYFSETQRNKGNFPGRFSGRQFSNSRSEMNVSTLELGDSALYLCASSLESFRGVSTDTQYFGPGTRLTVL.

The V and J genes are TRBV6-6 and TRBJ2-7; maybe TRBD1 (6 bases). CDR1 and CDR2 from the germline V gene are MNHNY and SVGAGI (reference sequence). This CDR3 has 15 amino acids. V was cut by 8 bases and J by 3 bases, with 20 bases left in between. CDR3 DNA: TGTGCCAGCTGGGACCGGACAGTTGAGGGCTACGAGCAGTACTTC. Amino acids: CASWDRTVEGYEQYF.

The chain links TRBV10-3 to TRBJ2-5; the match to TRBD2 covers 8 bases. V was pared by 0 bases and J by 5 bases, with 8 bases of the junction left unmatched. Germline CDR1 and CDR2: ENHRY and SYGVKD. This CDR3 has 16 residues. CDR3 nucleotide sequence: TGTGCCATCAGTGAGTCTGGGCGGGGGGCTGCGGAGACCCAGTACTTC. Its translation: CAISESGRGAAETQYF.

This chain connects TRBV7-9 to TRBJ1-4; 9 bases map to TRBD1. V shed 4 bases and J 6 bases; nucleotides not matched to a gene: 6. CDR3 size: 15 residues. Germline CDR1 reads SEHNR; CDR2 reads FQNEAQ (reference sequence). The CDR3 region has the DNA TGTGCCAGCAGCTCAGGGGACAGGGTCTATGAAAAACTGTTTTTT. It translates to CASSSGDRVYEKLFF.

The chain is built from TRBV4-1 and TRBJ2-4, with 11 bases aligning to TRBD2. The CDR3 consists of 20 residues. Trimming cost V 0 bases and J 1 base; bases outside gene matches: 11. CDR1 is MGHRA and CDR2 is YSYEKL in the germline V gene. The CDR3 coding sequence is TGCGCCAGCAGCCAAGAACGCGGGATAGCGGGGGGGTGGGCCAAAAACATTCAGTACTTC. Its protein is CASSQERGIAGGWAKNIQYF.

This clone has a single count. The J gene is TRBJ2-5, the V gene TRBV30; 7 positions match TRBD2. The J call is uncertain, as TRBJ2-7 better fits the DNA end. Germline V lookup: CDR1 GTSNPN, CDR2 SVGIG (reference sequence). CDR3 length equals 14 residues. The CDR3 sequence is CAWRGLAAFYEQYF. CDR3 nucleotide sequence: TGTGCCTGGAGGGGTCTAGCGGCCTTCTACGAGCAGTACTTC.

As to this clone: Other DNA sequences in this specimen translate into the identical CDR3. The rearrangement links TRBV7-2 to TRBJ1-1; possibly TRBD1 for D (6 bases). The length of the CDR3 is 16 residues. Germline loops: CDR1 SGHTA, CDR2 FQGNSA. Trimming took 5 bases from V and 1 from J, leaving 17 bases between them. CDR3 in DNA: TGTGCCAGCAGCACCCTGGGCACAGGGTCGAACACTGAAGCTTTCTTT. It codes for CASSTLGTGSNTEAFF.

The V call is TRBV4-2, the J call TRBJ2-5, with TRBD2 matching over 12 bases. Gene TRBJ2-7 matches the end of the DNA better, so the J call may be wrong. The germline V gene encodes CDR1 LGHNA and CDR2 YNFKEQ. The CDR3 contains 14 residues. The CDR3: CASRTSGGSYEQYF. DNA of the CDR3: TGTGCCAGCAGGACTAGCGGGGGCTCCTACGAGCAGTACTTC.

J is TRBJ2-7 and V is TRBV4-1; TRBD2 aligns across 7 bases. The CDR3 runs to 15 residues. Trimming at V came to 6 bases and at J to 7 bases, leaving 15 bases not matched to a gene. CDR1 and CDR2 (germline): MGHRA, YSYEKL. This CDR3 is CASRRGVELSGEQYF. The DNA for the CDR3 is TGCGCCAGCAGACGGGGGGTGGAGCTCTCGGGGGAGCAGTACTTC.

V and J are TRBV5-1 and TRBJ2-7; TRBD2 matches 14 bases. This CDR3 has 17 amino acids. Germline CDR1 is SGHRS and CDR2 is YFSETQ. Trimming took 3 bases from V and 1 from J; bases not matched to a gene: 6. The CDR3: CASSSMTSGRGSYEQYF. The CDR3 DNA follows: TGCGCCAGCAGCTCAATGACTAGCGGGAGGGGATCCTACGAGCAGTACTTC.